One and the same sample provided the 14 T cell receptor beta chains below, sequenced in a study of blood T cell repertoires in COVID-19 (dated by TCRdb to the early 2020s). The library was prepared using the immunoSEQ multiplex PCR assay. TCRdb's version of the immuneACCESS table is confined to in-frame rearrangements and falls short of the full clone set. An unresolved V gene accounts for under half of the shortfall where checked; the remainder is of unknown origin. Present in this sample are fewer than 350,000 clones, around 85% of which were seen just once. Roughly 2.2% of the sample is taken by the ten largest. The material sequenced was PBMCs or T cells enriched from blood (not recorded which). The source of these receptors is a man aged 25 to 45 who had recovered from COVID-19.

This chain uses TRBV5-1 with TRBJ2-7, with D possibly TRBD1 on 5 matching bases. CDR1 and CDR2 (germline): SGHRS, YFSETQ. There are 14 residues in the CDR3. V lost 1 base, J lost 6 bases, and 14 bases lay in between. CDR3 protein: CASSLTPGLGEQYF. CDR3 sequence (DNA): TGCGCCAGCAGCTTGACACCAGGGCTCGGCGAGCAGTACTTC.

The rearrangement joins TRBV5-1 to TRBJ1-1; D gene ambiguous. Germline V lookup: CDR1 SGHRS, CDR2 YFSETQ. There are 14 residues in the CDR3. Between the trimmed V and J ends, which lost 2 bases and 4 bases, there was a span of 12 bases. For the CDR3, the DNA is TGCGCCAGCAGCTTAACGGCGGGTAGCACTGAAGCTTTCTTT. Translating gives CASSLTAGSTEAFF.

The chain carries TRBV5-4 and TRBJ1-2; 10 bases fit TRBD1. Germline CDR1 is SGHNT and CDR2 is YYREEE (reference sequence). The trim removed 3 bases at V and 4 bases at J, leaving 3 bases unmatched. This CDR3 is 14 amino acids long. The CDR3 region has the DNA TGTGCCAGCAGCTCGGGACAGGGGACCTATGGCTACACCTTC. Its translation: CASSSGQGTYGYTF.

This clone was seen only once. Different DNA sequences within this sample yield the same CDR3. This sequence joins TRBV3-1 (or the pseudogene TRBV3-2) and TRBJ1-2; D is possibly TRBD1 (5 bases). Trimming pared 1 base from V and 5 bases from J, leaving 5 bases between. CDR3 size: 12 residues. The V gene's germline CDR1 is LGHDT and CDR2 YNNKEL (reference sequence). CDR3 amino acids: CASSQAGYGYTF. Written as DNA, the CDR3 is TGTGCCAGCAGCCAAGCAGGGTATGGCTACACCTTC.

The V and J genes are TRBV27 and TRBJ1-6; D remains unclear. In germline, CDR1 is MNHEY, CDR2 SMNVEV (reference sequence). This CDR3 comprises 13 residues. Trimming shortened V by 2 bases and J by 11 bases, and 10 bases separated the two germline ends. DNA of the CDR3: TGTGCCAGCAGTTTAAATTGGGAGACACCCCTCCACTTT. Residues: CASSLNWETPLHF.

This clone was seen just once. The V and J genes are TRBV19 and TRBJ1-6; unclear D gene. The germline CDR1 and CDR2 sequences are LNHDA and SQIVND (reference sequence). This CDR3 spans 12 amino acids. V was pared by 8 bases and J by 10 bases, with 12 bases between. CDR3 residues: CASGGFDSPLHF. CDR3 in DNA: TGTGCCAGTGGAGGGTTTGACTCACCCCTCCACTTT.

This sequence joins TRBV6-5 and TRBJ1-5, with TRBD1 as a possible D gene (6 bases). The CDR3 is made up of 15 amino acids. CDR1 and CDR2 (germline): MNHEY, SVGAGI. V gave up 6 bases and J gave up 6 bases, with 18 bases separating them. In DNA, the CDR3 is TGTGCCAGCAGCCGAGGGATTGGGGGCTCTCAGCCCCAGCATTTT. It is translated as CASSRGIGGSQPQHF.

The chain recombines TRBV7-9 with TRBJ2-7; 11 nucleotides agree with TRBD2. The CDR3 covers 15 residues. J lost 1 base, V lost 5 bases, and 4 bases had no gene match. Germline CDR1 and CDR2: SEHNR and FQNEAQ (reference sequence). Here the CDR3 DNA reads TGTGCCAGCAGCCAGACTAGCGGGGCTTCCTACGAGCAGTACTTC. It translates to CASSQTSGASYEQYF.

The chain carries TRBV30 and TRBJ1-6; D is uncertain. The CDR3 totals 13 residues. Deletions cut 3 bases from V and 8 bases from J, with 11 bases between. CDR1 is GTSNPN, CDR2 SVGIG, per germline (reference sequence). The CDR3 nucleotides read TGTGCCTGGAGGGAGGACTGGGATTCACCCCTCCACTTT. Translated: CAWREDWDSPLHF.

Comment on this clone: Other nucleotide sequences in the sample specify the same CDR3. The chain's CDR3 is CASSLTSGGANEQFF. The CDR3 nucleotides are TGTGCCAGCAGCCTTACTAGCGGGGGGGCCAATGAGCAGTTCTTC. V is TRBV7-2 and J is TRBJ2-1, with TRBD2 matching over 13 bases. The germline V gene encodes CDR1 SGHTA and CDR2 FQGNSA. The V gene end was trimmed by 5 bases and the J gene end by 6 bases; junction bases not matched to a gene: 4. This CDR3 is 15 amino acids long.

The chain couples TRBV19 to TRBJ1-1, with D perhaps matching TRBD1 (5 bases). V was shortened by 2 bases and J by 5 bases, with 12 bases between the two germline ends. Germline-derived CDR1 and CDR2 are LNHDA and SQIVND (reference sequence). There are 14 residues in the CDR3. The chain's CDR3 is CASSIMGLETEAFF. The CDR3 DNA reads TGTGCCAGTAGTATAATGGGGCTTGAAACTGAAGCTTTCTTT.

This clone appeared once. The chain combines TRBV14 with TRBJ2-7; D is unclear. Looked up from germline, CDR1 is SGHDN and CDR2 is FVKESK. Trimming removed 4 bases at V and 6 bases at J, with 13 bases between. The CDR3 sequence is 13 residues long. The CDR3 DNA reads as TGTGCCAGCAGCCTTAAGGCTACTACCGAGCAGTACTTC. Protein sequence: CASSLKATTEQYF.

The chain uses TRBV23-1 and TRBJ1-1, with a weak D call TRBD1 (5 bases). TRBV23-1 is flagged as an ORF with uncertain function. CDR3 length equals 11 residues. Deletions cut 9 bases from V and 7 bases from J, with 12 bases between. The DNA for the CDR3 is TGCGCCAGTACGGACGGACATGAAGCTTTCTTT. Protein: CASTDGHEAFF.

The rearrangement links TRBV19 to TRBJ1-2, with D hard to call. Germline V CDR1 and CDR2: LNHDA, SQIVND (reference sequence). The CDR3 contains 13 residues. V was cut by 5 bases and J by 8 bases, with 15 bases left in between. CDR3 nucleotide sequence: TGTGCCAGTAGTGACCTCTCTGCGGGGGGCTACACCTTC. Translated: CASSDLSAGGYTF.